The source of this T cell receptor beta chain is a study of blood T cell repertoires in COVID-19. Study context: Sites across the United States, Italy and Spain contributed samples from acute and convalescent COVID-19. PBMCs, B-cell-depleted T cells, or T cells provided the cDNA or gDNA that made up the material.

Authors' processing steps: Estimates of nucleated cell counts were drawn from the amplification of reference gene primers. The table came from immunoSEQ multiplex PCR; TCRdb's copy has only in-frame clones and leaves some out. V, J and clone size are those of that table, while D and trimming were read from the DNA. The repertoire holds 100,000 to 130,000 clones, with around 82% as singletons. With 3 bases removed from V and 0 bases from J, the gap between germline ends came to 6 bases. The CDR3 loop spans 13 amino acids. CDR1 and CDR2 from the germline V gene are PRHDT and FYEKMQ (reference sequence).

What was sequenced was peripheral blood. The chain is built from TRBV13 and TRBJ2-7, with a tentative D call TRBD2 (6 bases). This clonotype originated in a human donor in a cohort sampled during active COVID-19. CDR3 in DNA: TGTGCCAGCAGCTTGCGGGGCTCCTACGAGCAGTACTTC. It translates to CASSLRGSYEQYF.